Below, 24 T cell receptor beta chains from the same sample are listed, as sequenced in a study of blood T cell repertoires in COVID-19. Method: immunoSEQ multiplex PCR; TCRdb's copy keeps in-frame clones and lacks some. This table holds about 150,000 clones, approximately 90% found once. The sequenced material came from peripheral blood. The receptors shown here come from a woman in her thirties or forties with acute or convalescent COVID-19.

The J gene is TRBJ1-2, the V gene TRBV11-1, with 10 bases fitting TRBD1. Germline V gives CDR1 SGHAT, CDR2 FQDESV (reference sequence). The CDR3 is made up of 14 amino acids. V was clipped by 3 bases and J by 8 bases; unmatched bases: 6. The CDR3 DNA sequence: TGTGCCAGCAGCTTGGGACAGGGGCTTTGGGGCTACACCTTC. This translates into CASSLGQGLWGYTF.

The V and J genes are TRBV5-1 and TRBJ1-2; TRBD1 is a possible D gene (5 bases). V was cut by 0 bases and J by 4 bases, with 13 bases left in between. Germline loops: CDR1 SGHRS, CDR2 YFSETQ. The CDR3 consists of 15 residues. CDR3 sequence: CASSLVGGPPYGYTF. Here the CDR3 DNA reads TGCGCCAGCAGCTTGGTGGGGGGTCCCCCCTATGGCTACACCTTC.

The chain uses TRBV4-1 and TRBJ2-7, with 13 bases fitting TRBD2. The CDR3 extends over 16 amino acids. Unmatched junction bases numbered 4, after V lost 0 bases and J lost 5 bases. Germline V gene lookup returns CDR1 MGHRA and CDR2 YSYEKL. This CDR3 is CASSQEGLAGINEQYF. The CDR3 region has the DNA TGCGCCAGCAGCCAAGAGGGACTAGCGGGAATCAACGAGCAGTACTTC.

The chain joins TRBV7-9 to TRBJ2-1, with 7 bases that match TRBD1. With 2 bases clipped from V and 5 bases from J, the junction kept 3 bases outside the gene matches. The length of the CDR3 is 14 residues. Germline V gives CDR1 SEHNR, CDR2 FQNEAQ (reference sequence). The CDR3, as DNA: TGTGCCAGCAGCTTATCCGGGACAGACAATGAGCAGTTCTTC. Translating gives CASSLSGTDNEQFF.

This clone showed up just once. V and J are TRBV18 and TRBJ2-2; D unclear. The germline CDR1 and CDR2 sequences are KGHSH and LQKENI. With 0 bases removed from V and 4 bases from J, the gap between germline ends came to 9 bases. This CDR3 has 15 residues. CDR3 DNA sequence: TGTGCCAGCTCACCACCGAGTCTACCCACCGGGGAGCTGTTTTTT. It encodes CASSPPSLPTGELFF. Variable domain in full (rest from reference TRBV18 and TRBJ2-2): NAGVMQNPRHLVRRRGQEARLRCSPMKGHSHVYWYRQLPEEGLKFMVYLQKENIIDESGMPKERFSAEFPKEGPSILRIQQVVRGDSAAYFCASSPPSLPTGELFFGEGSRLTVL.

The chain recombines TRBV6-6 with TRBJ1-4; 8 nucleotides line up with TRBD1. Trimming removed 8 bases from V and 2 bases from J; junction bases left unmatched: 7. The CDR3 loop spans 15 amino acids. Looked up from germline, CDR1 is MNHNY and CDR2 is SVGAGI (reference sequence). The CDR3 sequence is CASSDRAGTNEKLFF. The CDR3 DNA is TGTGCCAGCTCGGACAGGGCAGGGACTAATGAAAAACTGTTTTTT.

The chain uses TRBV25-1 and TRBJ2-1, with 7 bases identical to TRBD2. The CDR3 consists of 12 residues. Germline V gene sequence: CDR1 MGHDK, CDR2 SYGVNS. Trimming cost V 8 bases and J 4 bases; bases outside gene matches: 2. CDR3 amino acids: CASASGYNEQFF. The CDR3 nucleotides are TGTGCCAGCGCTAGCGGTTACAATGAGCAGTTCTTC.

The genes are TRBV10-3 and TRBJ1-2; D call uncertain. CDR1 and CDR2 from the germline V gene are ENHRY and SYGVKD. The CDR3 consists of 15 residues. Trimming stripped 3 bases from V and 2 bases from J, with 13 bases between. In nucleotides, the CDR3 is TGTGCCATCAGTGAATCGCAGGCGCCAAACTATGGCTACACCTTC. Translating it yields CAISESQAPNYGYTF.

CDR3 sequence reads: CASIKGDRDNQPQHF. In nucleotides, the CDR3 is TGTGCCAGCATTAAGGGGGACAGGGATAATCAGCCCCAGCATTTT. This sequence joins TRBV28 and TRBJ1-5, with 9 nucleotides matching TRBD1. The CDR3 spans 15 residues. The ends lost 7 bases at V and 4 bases at J; junction bases unmatched: 8. From germline, CDR1 is MDHEN and CDR2 SYDVKM.

This clone was seen just once. The chain uses TRBV20-1 and TRBJ2-3; possible D gene TRBD2, 5 bases. CDR3 size: 15 residues. Trimming cost V 3 bases and J 0 bases, with 13 bases left between them. Germline lookup yields CDR1 DFQATT and CDR2 SNEGSKA (reference sequence). DNA for the CDR3: TGCAGTGCTAGTAGCGACGACCCTAGCACAGATACGCAGTATTTT. Protein: CSASSDDPSTDTQYF.

The rearrangement links TRBV2 to TRBJ2-3, with 14 bases aligning to TRBD2. J gave up 5 bases and V 6 bases, and 7 bases lay outside the gene matches. Germline loops: CDR1 SNHLY, CDR2 FYNNEI. The CDR3 extends over 16 amino acids. Here the CDR3 DNA reads TGTGCCAGCAGGCCAGGGGGACTAGCGGGAGTAGATACGCAGTATTTT. Protein sequence: CASRPGGLAGVDTQYF. Filled out from reference TRBV2 and TRBJ2-3, the complete variable domain reads EPEVTQTPSHQVTQMGQEVILRCVPISNHLYFYWYRQILGQKVEFLVSFYNNEISEKSEIFDDQFSVERPDGSNFTLKIRSTKLEDSAMYFCASRPGGLAGVDTQYFGPGTRLTVL.

V usage is TRBV30 and J usage is TRBJ2-1, with D perhaps matching TRBD1 (5 bases). This CDR3 spans 13 amino acids. Germline CDR1 and CDR2: GTSNPN and SVGIG (reference sequence). This CDR3 is CAGAQLGIDEQFF. For the CDR3, the DNA is TGTGCTGGGGCCCAGTTGGGTATCGATGAGCAGTTCTTC.

The chain is built from TRBV27 and TRBJ2-7; 12 bases line up with TRBD1. After removal of 6 bases from V and 5 bases from J, the junction contained 8 bases not matched to a gene. CDR3 length: 15 residues. The germline V gene has CDR1 MNHEY and CDR2 SMNVEV (reference sequence). The CDR3 loop is CASSHTGTGGHEQYF. The DNA for the CDR3 is TGTGCCAGCAGCCACACCGGGACAGGGGGCCACGAGCAGTACTTC.

The genes are TRBV5-6 and TRBJ2-2; D remains unclear. V was cut by 0 bases and J by 2 bases, with 5 bases left in between. Germline CDR1 and CDR2: SGHDT and YYEEEE. CDR3 length: 14 amino acids. The CDR3 is CASSLGRNTGELFF. CDR3 bases: TGTGCCAGCAGCTTGGGTAGAAACACCGGGGAGCTGTTTTTT.

The V and J genes are TRBV30 and TRBJ1-5; weak D call: TRBD1 (5 bases). Germline V gives CDR1 GTSNPN, CDR2 SVGIG (reference sequence). The V and J ends lost 1 base and 2 bases respectively, with 6 bases between them. The CDR3 consists of 13 residues. CDR3 coding DNA: TGTGCCTGGAGTGCGGGGGGCAATCAGCCCCAGCATTTT. It is translated as CAWSAGGNQPQHF.

This chain links TRBV11-2 with TRBJ2-5, with 9 nucleotides matching TRBD1. The CDR3 contains 16 residues. V gave up 1 base and J gave up 4 bases; unmatched junction bases: 7. Germline V gene sequence: CDR1 SGHAT, CDR2 FQNNGV. The CDR3 coding sequence is TGTGCCAGCAGCTTAGGGGGACAGGGAAATCGAGAGACCCAGTACTTC. This gives the protein CASSLGGQGNRETQYF.

This chain connects TRBV6-1 to TRBJ2-7; no firm D call. CDR1 is MNHNS and CDR2 is SASEGT in the germline V gene. This CDR3 has 16 amino acids. Trimming removed 1 base at V and 0 bases at J, with 13 bases between. The DNA for the CDR3 is TGTGCCAGCAGTGAAGGGGTGGGTGCAGGCTCCTACGAGCAGTACTTC. It codes for CASSEGVGAGSYEQYF.

This clone has only a few counts. This sequence joins TRBV7-9 and TRBJ2-7; 9 bases fit TRBD2. CDR1 and CDR2 from the germline V gene are SEHNR and FQNEAQ (reference sequence). J gave up 0 bases and V 1 base, and 4 bases lay outside the gene matches. CDR3 size: 16 residues. The CDR3 nucleotides are TGTGCCAGCAGCTTAGATACAGCGGGAGGCTCCTACGAGCAGTACTTC. Protein sequence: CASSLDTAGGSYEQYF.

CDR3 residues: CASSFTSASGANVLTF. Here the CDR3 DNA reads TGTGCCAGCAGCTTTACTTCCGCCTCTGGGGCCAACGTCCTGACTTTC. This chain joins TRBV5-8 and TRBJ2-6; D is uncertain. Trimming took off 2 bases at V and 0 bases at J, with 9 bases between the two ends. CDR3 length: 16 amino acids. Germline V lookup: CDR1 SGHTS, CDR2 YDEGEE.

The V and J genes are TRBV21-1 and TRBJ1-4; the table's D call, TRBD1, has no DNA check behind it. TRBV21-1 has pseudogene status. The CDR3 contains 22 residues. The DNA of the CDR3 is TGTGCCAGCAGCAAATGCGACGGTCAGGGGAAAGCCACAAACGCAACTAATGAAAAACTGTTTTTT. Its protein product is CASSKCDGQGKATNATNEKLFF.

The chain couples TRBV15 to TRBJ2-1; D is undetermined. V was shortened by 0 bases and J by 2 bases, with 14 bases between the two germline ends. CDR1 is LNHNV, CDR2 YYDKDF, per germline (reference sequence). This CDR3 is built from 17 residues. The CDR3 region has the DNA TGTGCCACCAGCAGAGATTTAAAGGCAGGTACCTACAATGAGCAGTTCTTC. As protein: CATSRDLKAGTYNEQFF.

The V call is TRBV19, the J call TRBJ1-5; TRBD1 matches at 7 bases. Germline CDR1 LNHDA, CDR2 SQIVND (reference sequence). CDR3 length: 14 residues. V trimming: 8 bases; J trimming: 7 bases; junction bases outside the gene matches: 11. The CDR3 here is CASATGVRGQPQHF. The CDR3 DNA reads as TGTGCCAGTGCCACAGGGGTAAGAGGGCAGCCCCAGCATTTT.

V gene TRBV12-3 or TRBV12-4 combines with J gene TRBJ1-2; no reliable D call. The CDR3 totals 13 residues. The V end lost 1 base, the J end lost 8 bases, and 11 bases lay between the germline ends. The CDR3 loop is CASSLVRSSGYTF. The CDR3, as DNA: TGTGCCAGCAGTTTAGTACGGAGTTCCGGCTACACCTTC.

V is TRBV3-1 (or the pseudogene TRBV3-2) and J is TRBJ1-1; weak D call: TRBD1 (6 bases). V gave up 1 base and J gave up 3 bases, with 9 bases separating them. CDR1 is LGHDT and CDR2 is YNNKEL in the germline V gene (reference sequence). The CDR3 spans 14 residues. The CDR3 region is CASSQGQEDTEAFF. The CDR3 DNA follows: TGTGCCAGCAGCCAAGGACAGGAGGACACTGAAGCTTTCTTT.